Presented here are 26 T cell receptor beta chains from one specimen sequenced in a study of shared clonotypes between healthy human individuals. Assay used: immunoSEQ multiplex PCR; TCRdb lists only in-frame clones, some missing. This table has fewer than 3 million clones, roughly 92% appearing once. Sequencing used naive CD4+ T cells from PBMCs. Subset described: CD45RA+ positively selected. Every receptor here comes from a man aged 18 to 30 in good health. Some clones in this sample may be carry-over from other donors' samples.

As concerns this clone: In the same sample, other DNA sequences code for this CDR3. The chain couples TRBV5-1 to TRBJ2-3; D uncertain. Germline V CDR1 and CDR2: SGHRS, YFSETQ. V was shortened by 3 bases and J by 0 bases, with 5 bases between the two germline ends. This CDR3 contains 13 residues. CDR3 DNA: TGCGCCAGCAGCTCCAGCAGCACAGATACGCAGTATTTT. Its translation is CASSSSSTDTQYF.

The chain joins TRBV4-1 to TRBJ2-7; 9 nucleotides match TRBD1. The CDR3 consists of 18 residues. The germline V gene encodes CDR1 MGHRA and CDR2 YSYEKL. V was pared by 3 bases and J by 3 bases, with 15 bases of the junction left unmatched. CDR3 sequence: CASSQSNHRDRVLYEQYF. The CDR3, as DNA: TGCGCCAGCAGCCAGTCTAACCACCGGGACAGGGTGCTCTACGAGCAGTACTTC.

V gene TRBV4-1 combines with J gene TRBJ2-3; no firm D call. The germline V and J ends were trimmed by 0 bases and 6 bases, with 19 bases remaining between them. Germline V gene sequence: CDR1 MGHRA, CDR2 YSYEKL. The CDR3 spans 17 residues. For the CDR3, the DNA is TGCGCCAGCAGCCAAGATGCCCGCGGCCTCCGCCCGGATACGCAGTATTTT. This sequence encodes CASSQDARGLRPDTQYF.

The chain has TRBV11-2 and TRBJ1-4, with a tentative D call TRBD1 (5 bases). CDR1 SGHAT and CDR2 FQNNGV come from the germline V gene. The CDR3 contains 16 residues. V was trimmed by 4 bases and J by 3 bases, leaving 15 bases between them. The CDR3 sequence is CASSSFRGASNEKLFF. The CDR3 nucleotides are TGTGCCAGCAGCTCGTTTCGCGGGGCCTCTAATGAAAAACTGTTTTTT.

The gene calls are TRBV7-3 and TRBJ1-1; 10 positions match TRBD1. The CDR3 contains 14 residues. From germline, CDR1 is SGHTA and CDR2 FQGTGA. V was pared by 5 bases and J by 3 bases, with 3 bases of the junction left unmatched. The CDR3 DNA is TGTGCCAGCAGCGCGACAGGGGGCGACACTGAAGCTTTCTTT. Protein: CASSATGGDTEAFF.

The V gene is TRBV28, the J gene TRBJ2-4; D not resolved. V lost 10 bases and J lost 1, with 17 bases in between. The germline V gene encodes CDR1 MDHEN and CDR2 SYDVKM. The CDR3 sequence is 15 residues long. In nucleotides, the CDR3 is TGTGCCATCCAAAGGATAGGAGATGCCAAAAACATTCAGTACTTC. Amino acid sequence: CAIQRIGDAKNIQYF.

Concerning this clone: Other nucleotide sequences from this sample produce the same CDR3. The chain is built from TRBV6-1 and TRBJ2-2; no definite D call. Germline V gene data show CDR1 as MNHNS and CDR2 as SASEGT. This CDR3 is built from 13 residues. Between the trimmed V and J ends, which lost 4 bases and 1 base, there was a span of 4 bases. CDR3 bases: TGTGCCAGCAGTGGGGGGAACACCGGGGAGCTGTTTTTT. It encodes CASSGGNTGELFF.

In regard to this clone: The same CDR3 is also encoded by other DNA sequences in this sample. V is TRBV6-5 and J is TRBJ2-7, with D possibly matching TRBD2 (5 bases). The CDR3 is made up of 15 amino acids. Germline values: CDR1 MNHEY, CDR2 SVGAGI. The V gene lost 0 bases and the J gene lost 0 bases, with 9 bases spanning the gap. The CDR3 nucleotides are TGTGCCAGCAGTTACTCTAGCGCTTTCTCCTACGAGCAGTACTTC. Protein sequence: CASSYSSAFSYEQYF.

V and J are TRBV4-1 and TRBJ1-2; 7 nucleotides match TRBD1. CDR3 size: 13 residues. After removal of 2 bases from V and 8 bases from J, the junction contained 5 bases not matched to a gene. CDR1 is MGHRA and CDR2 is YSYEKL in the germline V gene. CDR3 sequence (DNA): TGCGCCAGCAGCCAAAGCCAGGGGGTGGGCTACACCTTC. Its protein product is CASSQSQGVGYTF.

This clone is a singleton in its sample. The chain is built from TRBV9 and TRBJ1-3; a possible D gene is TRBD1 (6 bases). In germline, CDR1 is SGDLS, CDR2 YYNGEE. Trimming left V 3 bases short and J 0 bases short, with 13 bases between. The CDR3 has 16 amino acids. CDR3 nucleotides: TGTGCCAGCAGCGCAGCAGGGGATTACTCTGGAAACACCATATATTTT. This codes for CASSAAGDYSGNTIYF.

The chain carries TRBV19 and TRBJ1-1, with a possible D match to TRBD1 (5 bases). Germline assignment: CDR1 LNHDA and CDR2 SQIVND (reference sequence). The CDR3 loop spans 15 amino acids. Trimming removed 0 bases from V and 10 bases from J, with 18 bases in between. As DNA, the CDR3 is TGTGCCAGTAGTATAGATCTGTTAGGGGCCCGGGGAGCTTTCTTT. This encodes CASSIDLLGARGAFF.

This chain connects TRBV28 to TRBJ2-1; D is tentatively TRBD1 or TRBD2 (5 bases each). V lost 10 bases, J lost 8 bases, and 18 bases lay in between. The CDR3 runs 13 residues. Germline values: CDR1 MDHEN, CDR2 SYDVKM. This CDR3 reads CATGTPFFDEQFF. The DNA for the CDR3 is TGTGCCACAGGGACCCCTTTTTTTGATGAGCAGTTCTTC.

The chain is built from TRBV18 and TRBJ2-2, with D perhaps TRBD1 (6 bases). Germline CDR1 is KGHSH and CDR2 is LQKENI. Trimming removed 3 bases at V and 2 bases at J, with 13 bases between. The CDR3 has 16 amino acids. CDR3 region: CASSPFTGPNTGELFF. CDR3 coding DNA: TGTGCCAGCTCACCCTTCACAGGGCCCAACACCGGGGAGCTGTTTTTT. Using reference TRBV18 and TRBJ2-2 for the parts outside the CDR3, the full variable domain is NAGVMQNPRHLVRRRGQEARLRCSPMKGHSHVYWYRQLPEEGLKFMVYLQKENIIDESGMPKERFSAEFPKEGPSILRIQQVVRGDSAAYFCASSPFTGPNTGELFFGEGSRLTVL.

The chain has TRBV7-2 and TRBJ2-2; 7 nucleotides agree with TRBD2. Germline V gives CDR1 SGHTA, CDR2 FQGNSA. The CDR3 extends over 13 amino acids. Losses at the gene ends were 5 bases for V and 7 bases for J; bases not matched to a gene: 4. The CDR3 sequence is CASSKGTIGELFF. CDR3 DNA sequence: TGTGCCAGCAGCAAAGGGACTATCGGGGAGCTGTTTTTT.

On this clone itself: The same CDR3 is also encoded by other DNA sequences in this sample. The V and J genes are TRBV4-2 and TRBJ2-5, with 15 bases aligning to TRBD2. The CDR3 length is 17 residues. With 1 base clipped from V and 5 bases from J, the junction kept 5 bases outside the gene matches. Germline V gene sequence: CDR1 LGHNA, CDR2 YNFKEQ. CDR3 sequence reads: CASSQGTSGRAGETQYF. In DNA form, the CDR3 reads TGTGCCAGCAGCCAAGGGACTAGCGGGAGGGCCGGGGAGACCCAGTACTTC.

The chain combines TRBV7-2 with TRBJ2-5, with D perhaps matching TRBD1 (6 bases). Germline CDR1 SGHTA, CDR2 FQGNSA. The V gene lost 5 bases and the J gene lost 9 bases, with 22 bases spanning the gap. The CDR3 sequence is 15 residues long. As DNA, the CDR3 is TGTGCCAGCAGCCTCCCAGGGGACCCCCCGGTGCCCCAGTACTTC. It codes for CASSLPGDPPVPQYF.

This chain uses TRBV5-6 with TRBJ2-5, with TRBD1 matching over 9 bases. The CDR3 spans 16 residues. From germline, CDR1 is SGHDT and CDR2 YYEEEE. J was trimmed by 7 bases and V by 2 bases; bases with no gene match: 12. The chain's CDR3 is CASSFRGTGLRVTQYF. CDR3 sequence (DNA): TGTGCCAGCAGCTTTCGCGGGACAGGGCTCCGGGTGACCCAGTACTTC.

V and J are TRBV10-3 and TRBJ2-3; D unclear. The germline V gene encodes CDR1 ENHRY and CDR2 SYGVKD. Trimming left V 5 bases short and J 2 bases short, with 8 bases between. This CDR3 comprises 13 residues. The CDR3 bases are TGTGCCATCAGTCAGACCACCACAGATACGCAGTATTTT. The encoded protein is CAISQTTTDTQYF.

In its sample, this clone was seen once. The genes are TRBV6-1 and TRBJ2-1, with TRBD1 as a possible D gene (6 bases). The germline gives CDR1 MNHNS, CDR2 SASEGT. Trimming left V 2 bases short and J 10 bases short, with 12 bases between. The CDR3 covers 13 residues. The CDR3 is CASSELNRAEQFF. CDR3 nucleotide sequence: TGTGCCAGCAGTGAATTGAACAGGGCCGAGCAGTTCTTC.

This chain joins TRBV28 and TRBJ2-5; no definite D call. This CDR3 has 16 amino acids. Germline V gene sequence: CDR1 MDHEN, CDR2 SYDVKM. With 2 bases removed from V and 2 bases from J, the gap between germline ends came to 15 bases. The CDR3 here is CASSLISSGRQETQYF. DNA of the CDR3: TGTGCCAGCAGTTTAATCTCTTCCGGCAGACAAGAGACCCAGTACTTC.

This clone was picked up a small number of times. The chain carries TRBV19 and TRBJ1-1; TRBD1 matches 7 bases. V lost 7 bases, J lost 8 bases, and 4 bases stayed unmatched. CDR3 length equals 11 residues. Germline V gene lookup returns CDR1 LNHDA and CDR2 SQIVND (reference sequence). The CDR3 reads CASTRDSEAFF. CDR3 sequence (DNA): TGTGCCAGTACCCGGGACAGCGAAGCTTTCTTT. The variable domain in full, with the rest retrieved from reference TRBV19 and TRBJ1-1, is DGGITQSPKYLFRKEGQNVTLSCEQNLNHDAMYWYRQDPGQGLRLIYYSQIVNDFQKGDIAEGYSVSREKKESFPLTVTSAQKNPTAFYLCASTRDSEAFFGQGTRLTVV.

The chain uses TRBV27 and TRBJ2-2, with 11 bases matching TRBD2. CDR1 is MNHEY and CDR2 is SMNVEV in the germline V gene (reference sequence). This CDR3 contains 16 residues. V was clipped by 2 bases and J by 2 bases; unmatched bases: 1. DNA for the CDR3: TGTGCCAGCAGTTTACGACTAGCGGGAAACACCGGGGAGCTGTTTTTT. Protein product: CASSLRLAGNTGELFF.

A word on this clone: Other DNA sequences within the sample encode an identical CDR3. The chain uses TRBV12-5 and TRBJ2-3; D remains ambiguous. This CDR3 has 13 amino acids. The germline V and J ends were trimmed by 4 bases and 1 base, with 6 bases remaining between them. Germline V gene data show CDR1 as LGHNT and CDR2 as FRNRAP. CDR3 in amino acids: CASGSLGTDTQYF. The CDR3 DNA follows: TGTGCTAGTGGTTCCCTAGGCACAGATACGCAGTATTTT.

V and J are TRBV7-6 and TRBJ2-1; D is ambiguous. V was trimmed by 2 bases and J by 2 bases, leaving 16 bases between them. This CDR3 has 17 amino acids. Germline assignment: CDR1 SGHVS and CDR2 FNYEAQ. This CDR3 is CASSLLSPGVTYNEQFF. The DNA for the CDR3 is TGTGCCAGCAGCTTACTCTCTCCGGGCGTGACCTACAATGAGCAGTTCTTC. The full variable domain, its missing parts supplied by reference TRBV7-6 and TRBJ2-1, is GAGVSQSPRYKVTKRGQDVALRCDPISGHVSLYWYRQALGQGPEFLTYFNYEAQQDKSGLPNDRFSAERPEGSISTLTIQRTEQRDSAMYRCASSLLSPGVTYNEQFFGPGTRLTVL.

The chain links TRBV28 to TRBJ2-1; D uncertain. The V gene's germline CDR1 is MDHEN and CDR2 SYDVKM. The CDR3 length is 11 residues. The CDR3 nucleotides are TGTGCGTTGGCAGCAGACAATGAGCAGTTCTTC. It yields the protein CALAADNEQFF.

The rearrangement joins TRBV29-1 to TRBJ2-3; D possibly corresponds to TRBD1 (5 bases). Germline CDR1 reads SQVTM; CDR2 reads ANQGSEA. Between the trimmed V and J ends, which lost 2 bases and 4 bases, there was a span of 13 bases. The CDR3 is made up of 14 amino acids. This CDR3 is CSVETGAKADTQYF. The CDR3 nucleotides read TGCAGCGTTGAAACAGGAGCAAAAGCAGATACGCAGTATTTT.